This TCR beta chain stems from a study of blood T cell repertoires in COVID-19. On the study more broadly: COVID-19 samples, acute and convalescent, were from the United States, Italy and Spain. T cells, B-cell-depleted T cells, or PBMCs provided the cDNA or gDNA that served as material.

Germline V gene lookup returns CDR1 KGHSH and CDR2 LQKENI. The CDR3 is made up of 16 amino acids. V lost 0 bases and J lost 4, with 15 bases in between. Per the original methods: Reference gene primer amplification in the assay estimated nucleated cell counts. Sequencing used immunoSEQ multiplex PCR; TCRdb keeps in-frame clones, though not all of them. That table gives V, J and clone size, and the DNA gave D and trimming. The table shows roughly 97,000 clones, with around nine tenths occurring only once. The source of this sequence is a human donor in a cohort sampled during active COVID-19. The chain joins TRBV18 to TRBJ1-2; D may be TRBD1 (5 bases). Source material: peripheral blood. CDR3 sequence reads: CASSPPSGGGTYGYTF. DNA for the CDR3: TGTGCCAGCTCACCACCGTCCGGGGGGGGAACCTATGGCTACACCTTC. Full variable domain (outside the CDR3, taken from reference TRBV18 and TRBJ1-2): NAGVMQNPRHLVRRRGQEARLRCSPMKGHSHVYWYRQLPEEGLKFMVYLQKENIIDESGMPKERFSAEFPKEGPSILRIQQVVRGDSAAYFCASSPPSGGGTYGYTFGSGTRLTVV.